This T cell receptor beta chain was recorded in a study of cytomegalovirus exposure and HLA in healthy donors. Study-wide context: The same platform used for the 666 first-cohort repertoires was also used for the 100 to 150 validation repertoires, as a later analysis reported. Overall study results and limits: The authors enumerated over 150 TCR beta chains as linked to cytomegalovirus. Reportedly, diagnosis of cytomegalovirus status by the classifier showed high specificity and sensitivity.

Worth noting for this clone: Its target is unknown.

Clones were read by immunoSEQ multiplex PCR, and TCRdb kept only the in-frame ones, dropping some. The sample has 200,000 or so clones, roughly 82% seen once. CDR1 is SGHDT and CDR2 is YYEEEE in the germline V gene. The CDR3 loop spans 18 amino acids. V was clipped by 4 bases and J by 0 bases; unmatched bases: 6. This chain joins TRBV5-6 and TRBJ2-6; TRBD1 matches at 11 bases. This clonotype was obtained from a man between 18 and 35 years old in good health and CMV-seropositive. The sequenced sample consisted of PBMCs. CDR3 in amino acids: CASSTGTGGSSGANVLTF. In DNA, the CDR3 is TGTGCCAGCAGCACCGGGACAGGGGGTTCCTCTGGGGCCAACGTCCTGACTTTC. Full variable domain (rest looked up from reference TRBV5-6 and TRBJ2-6): DAGVTQSPTHLIKTRGQQVTLRCSPKSGHDTVSWYQQALGQGPQFIFQYYEEEERQRGNFPDRFSGHQFPNYSSELNVNALLLGDSALYLCASSTGTGGSSGANVLTFGAGSRLTVL.